The 5 T cell receptor beta chains below all came from one sample that was sequenced in a study of T cell responses to AZD1222 COVID-19 vaccine. Produced via immunoSEQ multiplex PCR; TCRdb's table is partial and in-frame only. The table shows around 50,000 clones, with approximately 84% occurring only once. Sequencing used peripheral blood, obtained on day 0 of AZD1222 vaccination. All receptors derive from an adult in good health.

This chain links TRBV6-5 with TRBJ1-1; no definite D call. Trimming pared 6 bases from V and 0 bases from J, leaving 8 bases between. Per germline, CDR1 MNHEY and CDR2 SVGAGI. The CDR3 loop spans 13 amino acids. The CDR3 reads CASRMTVNTEAFF. In DNA, the CDR3 is TGTGCCAGCAGGATGACGGTGAACACTGAAGCTTTCTTT.

This clone was seen only a few times. The V and J genes are TRBV24-1 and TRBJ1-1; D is uncertain. CDR1 KGHDR and CDR2 SFDVKD come from the germline V gene. The V end was cut by 5 bases, the J end by 4 bases, with 10 bases between. This CDR3 is 13 amino acids long. CDR3 protein: CATSGMGGTEAFF. In nucleotides, the CDR3 is TGTGCCACCAGTGGGATGGGCGGCACTGAAGCTTTCTTT.

In DNA form, the CDR3 reads TGTGCCATCAGTGAGTCTGCAGGAACAAGGCAGTACTTC. Translating gives CAISESAGTRQYF. V is TRBV10-3 and J is TRBJ2-7; D remains ambiguous. Per germline, CDR1 ENHRY and CDR2 SYGVKD. The V end lost 0 bases, the J end lost 9 bases, and 12 bases lay between the germline ends. The CDR3 has 13 amino acids.

This clone appeared once. This rearrangement joins TRBV9 to TRBJ2-5, with D possibly being TRBD1 (6 bases). The CDR3 runs 16 residues. Germline V gene sequence: CDR1 SGDLS, CDR2 YYNGEE. V dropped 0 bases and J dropped 5 bases, with 17 bases sitting between them. The CDR3 DNA sequence: TGTGCCAGCAGCGTAGCAGGACAGTCCTGGGGGGAGACCCAGTACTTC. This codes for CASSVAGQSWGETQYF.

The gene calls are TRBV28 and TRBJ1-1, with TRBD1 as a possible D gene (5 bases). This CDR3 is built from 14 residues. V lost 4 bases, J lost 0 bases, and 9 bases lay in between. Per the germline V gene, CDR1 is MDHEN and CDR2 is SYDVKM. This CDR3 reads CASSSGRMNTEAFF. The CDR3 bases are TGTGCCAGCAGTTCGGGACGAATGAACACTGAAGCTTTCTTT.